This T cell receptor beta chain was identified during a study of cytomegalovirus exposure and HLA in healthy donors. General study points: While the bulk of TCR sequences proved rare, some public TCRs turned up in many donors.

V shed 0 bases and J shed 6 bases, with 6 bases lying between them. CDR1 and CDR2 (germline): LNHNV, YYDKDF (reference sequence). This CDR3 comprises 12 residues. Researchers ran the PCR with 60 Vbeta and 13 Jbeta primers. The method was immunoSEQ multiplex PCR; TCRdb's version includes in-frame clones alone and lacks a portion of them. The profile shows under 250,000 clones, less than 85% of them singletons. In regard to this clone: Antigen: not known.

This rearrangement joins TRBV15 to TRBJ2-7; D uncertain. The receptor was derived from a man between 18 and 29 years old in good health and CMV-seronegative. The source material was PBMCs. The CDR3 loop reads CATSRDTGEQYF. The CDR3 DNA reads TGTGCCACCAGCAGAGATACCGGCGAGCAGTACTTC.